Presented here are 21 T cell receptor beta chains from one specimen sequenced in a study of control samples from healthy donors and cancer patients. Measured with immunoSEQ multiplex PCR; TCRdb has only the in-frame clones, and not every one. The repertoire holds 350,000 to 450,000 clones, 90% seen once, with approximately 6.3% in the top ten. Sequenced sample: PBMCs. The receptors were gathered from a man in his forties with head and neck cancer.

This clone was picked up one time. The rearrangement uses TRBV9 and TRBJ1-2, with 11 positions matching TRBD1. CDR1 and CDR2 (germline): SGDLS, YYNGEE. J was trimmed by 8 bases and V by 0 bases; bases with no gene match: 6. The CDR3 contains 15 residues. The CDR3 spells CASSVAGQGVEGYTF. CDR3 nucleotide sequence: TGTGCCAGCAGCGTAGCGGGACAGGGGGTCGAAGGCTACACCTTC.

The chain is built from TRBV5-5 and TRBJ1-2, with 8 bases aligning to TRBD1. After removal of 3 bases from V and 6 bases from J, the junction contained 10 bases not matched to a gene. In germline, CDR1 is SGHKS, CDR2 YYEKEE (reference sequence). The CDR3 totals 15 residues. This chain's CDR3 is CASSWTGSLYDGYTF. The CDR3 DNA reads TGTGCCAGCAGCTGGACAGGGTCTCTCTATGATGGCTACACCTTC.

This clone was counted once. The chain recombines TRBV7-2 with TRBJ1-1, with D uncertain. CDR1 is SGHTA and CDR2 is FQGNSA in the germline V gene. V dropped 3 bases and J dropped 1 base, with 6 bases sitting between them. The CDR3 loop spans 13 amino acids. DNA of the CDR3: TGTGCCAGCAGCTTTAACGAGAACACTGAAGCTTTCTTT. Its protein product is CASSFNENTEAFF.

The chain has TRBV18 and TRBJ1-6; 8 nucleotides match TRBD1. Trimming removed 3 bases from V and 7 bases from J; junction bases left unmatched: 2. The CDR3 contains 14 residues. Germline V CDR1 and CDR2: KGHSH, LQKENI. The CDR3 nucleotides read TGTGCCAGCTCACCGCGACAGGGGAATTCACCCCTCCACTTT. Translation: CASSPRQGNSPLHF.

The chain combines TRBV28 with TRBJ1-5, with 9 bases matching TRBD1. Germline lookup yields CDR1 MDHEN and CDR2 SYDVKM. The length of the CDR3 is 15 residues. After removal of 8 bases from V and 3 bases from J, the junction contained 8 bases not matched to a gene. In DNA form, the CDR3 reads TGTGCCAGCGAACGGGACAGGGTGTACAATCAGCCCCAGCATTTT. Residues: CASERDRVYNQPQHF.

The gene calls are TRBV6-5 and TRBJ2-2, with 7 nucleotides matching TRBD1. The ends lost 7 bases at V and 6 bases at J; junction bases unmatched: 8. CDR3 size: 14 residues. Per the germline V gene, CDR1 is MNHEY and CDR2 is SVGAGI. CDR3 sequence: CASNRQGGAGELFF. The CDR3, as DNA: TGTGCCAGCAACCGACAGGGTGGTGCCGGGGAGCTGTTTTTT.

The CDR3 nucleotides read TGTGCCTGGAGTGTTCGGCGGAACACTGAAGCTTTCTTT. It encodes CAWSVRRNTEAFF. The V gene is TRBV30, the J gene TRBJ1-1; the D is unclear. V shed 0 bases and J shed 1 base, with 6 bases lying between them. This CDR3 has 13 residues. CDR1 and CDR2 from the germline V gene are GTSNPN and SVGIG (reference sequence).

CDR3 coding DNA: TGTGCCAGCAGTGAATTGGGGACCCCTAACACCGGGGAGCTGTTTTTT. The encoded protein is CASSELGTPNTGELFF. V usage is TRBV25-1 and J usage is TRBJ2-2; either TRBD1 or TRBD2 may supply D (5 bases each). The CDR3 has 16 residues. Germline V CDR1 and CDR2: MGHDK, SYGVNS. Trimming took 1 base from V and 2 from J, leaving 11 bases between them.

The chain joins TRBV5-6 to TRBJ1-2, with D tentatively TRBD1 (6 bases). The CDR3 sequence is 13 residues long. Trimming took off 5 bases at V and 4 bases at J, with 12 bases between the two ends. The germline V gene has CDR1 SGHDT and CDR2 YYEEEE. The CDR3 protein is CASSWDIGYGYTF. CDR3 nucleotide sequence: TGTGCCAGCAGTTGGGACATCGGCTATGGCTACACCTTC.

This chain connects TRBV24-1 to TRBJ2-5; possible D gene TRBD1, 6 bases. This CDR3 comprises 16 residues. From germline, CDR1 is KGHDR and CDR2 SFDVKD. Trimming took off 4 bases at V and 2 bases at J, with 16 bases between the two ends. In nucleotides, the CDR3 is TGTGCCACCAGTGACCCCCGGGACACGGATCAAGAGACCCAGTACTTC. It yields the protein CATSDPRDTDQETQYF.

The CDR3 region has the DNA TGTGCCAGCAGCCAAGATAAAGAGACCCAGTACTTC. Translation: CASSQDKETQYF. The rearrangement uses TRBV3-1 (or the pseudogene TRBV3-2) and TRBJ2-5; D is undetermined. Per the germline V gene, CDR1 is LGHDT and CDR2 is YNNKEL (reference sequence). CDR3 length: 12 amino acids. Deletions cut 0 bases from V and 3 bases from J, with 2 bases between.

V gene TRBV27 combines with J gene TRBJ1-2; D perhaps matches TRBD1 (5 bases). V lost 5 bases and J lost 0, with 10 bases in between. The germline V gene has CDR1 MNHEY and CDR2 SMNVEV (reference sequence). This CDR3 has 14 amino acids. The CDR3 is CASSPRQTNYGYTF. In DNA form, the CDR3 reads TGTGCCAGCAGTCCGCGACAGACTAACTATGGCTACACCTTC.

On this clone: At one end, the junction sequence differs from germline, possibly due to a read error. J is TRBJ2-5 and V is TRBV7-7; 10 bases line up with TRBD2. Germline CDR1 SSHAT, CDR2 FNYEAQ (reference sequence). The CDR3 has 15 amino acids. The CDR3 sequence is CASSLTSGAQETQYF. In DNA form, the CDR3 reads TGTGCTAGCAGCTTAACTAGCGGGGCCCAAGAGACCCAGTACTTC.

This clone was recorded a few times. The rearrangement joins TRBV6-6 to TRBJ1-2; D is unclear. CDR1 is MNHNY and CDR2 is SVGAGI in the germline V gene (reference sequence). The CDR3 consists of 15 residues. Trimming took off 8 bases at V and 3 bases at J, with 19 bases between the two ends. The CDR3 protein is CASALDSPRDYGYTF. CDR3 nucleotides: TGTGCCAGCGCCTTGGACTCCCCGAGGGACTATGGCTACACCTTC.

The chain combines TRBV7-9 with TRBJ2-1, with 8 bases lining up with TRBD2. Germline trimming cut 4 bases from V and 9 bases from J; bases unmatched to any gene: 11. Germline CDR1 SEHNR, CDR2 FQNEAQ (reference sequence). The CDR3 totals 15 residues. The CDR3 coding sequence is TGTGCCAGCAGCTCCCGGCCTAGCGGGCTAAGTGAGCAGTTCTTC. Translating gives CASSSRPSGLSEQFF.

This clone was recorded only once. The rearrangement uses TRBV7-3 and TRBJ2-1; the match to TRBD2 covers 8 bases. CDR1 and CDR2 from the germline V gene are SGHTA and FQGTGA. Losses at the gene ends were 1 base for V and 2 bases for J; bases not matched to a gene: 1. The CDR3 has 15 amino acids. The CDR3 DNA sequence: TGTGCCAGCAGCTTAAACGGGAGGGCCTACAATGAGCAGTTCTTC. This encodes CASSLNGRAYNEQFF. Full variable domain (missing parts from reference TRBV7-3 and TRBJ2-1): GAGVSQTPSNKVTEKGKYVELRCDPISGHTALYWYRQSLGQGPEFLIYFQGTGAADDSGLPNDRFFAVRPEGSVSTLKIQRTERGDSAVYLCASSLNGRAYNEQFFGPGTRLTVL.

This clone appeared a few times. This chain uses TRBV7-2 with TRBJ2-4; D may be TRBD1 or TRBD2 (5 bases each). V lost 5 bases to trimming and J lost 1 base, with 15 bases between them. Germline-derived CDR1 and CDR2 are SGHTA and FQGNSA. This CDR3 has 16 residues. Here the CDR3 reads CASSLPNWGAKNIQYF. The CDR3 region has the DNA TGTGCCAGCAGCCTACCCAACTGGGGGGCCAAAAACATTCAGTACTTC.

The rearrangement links TRBV10-1 to TRBJ2-3, with D unclear. The CDR3 contains 11 residues. Germline assignment: CDR1 WNHNN and CDR2 SYGVQD (reference sequence). V was cut by 4 bases and J by 2 bases, with 1 base left in between. The CDR3: CASSATDTQYF. In nucleotides, the CDR3 is TGCGCCAGCAGTGCCACAGATACGCAGTATTTT.

The V gene is TRBV5-6, the J gene TRBJ1-1; no clear D gene. The CDR3 has 14 amino acids. The V end lost 5 bases, the J end lost 5 bases, and 16 bases lay between the germline ends. In germline, CDR1 is SGHDT, CDR2 YYEEEE. The CDR3 DNA is TGTGCCAGCAGGTATGGATGGCTCAAGACTGAAGCTTTCTTT. Its translation is CASRYGWLKTEAFF. Based on the CDR3 plus reference TRBV5-6 and TRBJ1-1, the full variable domain is DAGVTQSPTHLIKTRGQQVTLRCSPKSGHDTVSWYQQALGQGPQFIFQYYEEEERQRGNFPDRFSGHQFPNYSSELNVNALLLGDSALYLCASRYGWLKTEAFFGQGTRLTVV.

This chain links TRBV7-9 with TRBJ1-1; D not certain. The germline V and J ends were trimmed by 8 bases and 0 bases, with 7 bases remaining between them. CDR1 and CDR2 from the germline V gene are SEHNR and FQNEAQ (reference sequence). The CDR3 consists of 12 residues. The CDR3 coding sequence is TGTGCCAGCGGTACCATGAACACTGAAGCTTTCTTT. Protein sequence: CASGTMNTEAFF.

The J gene is TRBJ1-3, the V gene TRBV20-1; the D is unclear. The V end lost 3 bases, the J end lost 3 bases, and 9 bases lay between the germline ends. Germline assignment: CDR1 DFQATT and CDR2 SNEGSKA (reference sequence). This CDR3 is 13 amino acids long. The CDR3 region is CSASTPDGNTIYF. Here the CDR3 DNA reads TGCAGTGCTAGTACACCAGATGGAAACACCATATATTTT.